The clone carrying this T cell receptor (beta chain) was picked up many times. Its antigen is unidentified. The CDR3 has 16 amino acids. CDR1 and CDR2 from the germline V gene are SGHAT and FQNNGV. The ends lost 1 base at V and 4 bases at J; junction bases unmatched: 7. The data belong to a study of CD8 T cells in ankylosing spondylitis. Findings and limits, study-wide: A motif of 7 to 9 highly homologous TCR beta variants was seen as apparently characteristic of ankylosing spondylitis blood. There were earlier reports of some motif variants in reactive arthritis synovial fluid and blood. Significant enrichment of disease-linked clones was reported in matched ankylosing spondylitis synovial fluid.

Libraries for TCR beta were made by quantitative 5'-RACE with molecular barcodes. TCRdb itself ran the 5' RACE reads through MiXCR, one entry per CDR3 protein. The sample records some 130,000 distinct CDR3 sequences, 11% being singletons. This clonotype was obtained from a female donor with ankylosing spondylitis or in good health (not recorded which). The V gene is TRBV11-2, the J gene TRBJ1-1; TRBD1 matches at 9 bases. Sequenced sample: blood, either unsorted or a sorted T cell fraction (not recorded which). The CDR3, as DNA: TGTGCCAGCAGCTTAGGGGGACAGGGACGTGCCACTGAAGCTTTCTTT. It translates to CASSLGGQGRATEAFF. The full variable domain, rest sourced from reference TRBV11-2 and TRBJ1-1, is EAGVAQSPRYKIIEKRQSVAFWCNPISGHATLYWYQQILGQGPKLLIQFQNNGVVDDSQLPKDRFSAERLKGVDSTLKIQPAKLEDSAVYLCASSLGGQGRATEAFFGQGTRLTVV.